This passage covers 27 T cell receptor beta chains from one sample sequenced in a study of blood T cell repertoires in COVID-19. Using immunoSEQ multiplex PCR, the repertoire was profiled, and TCRdb retains in-frame clones only, with some absent. In the table there are about 190,000 clones, around nine tenths of which are singletons. Material for sequencing was peripheral blood. The receptors originated from a man between 25 and 39 years old with acute or convalescent COVID-19.

This clone was picked up one time. This chain uses TRBV28 with TRBJ1-6; 8 bases are a match to TRBD1. CDR1 is MDHEN and CDR2 is SYDVKM in the germline V gene. The V and J ends lost 8 bases and 7 bases, in that order; junction bases with no gene match: 10. The CDR3 totals 15 residues. In DNA, the CDR3 is TGTGCCAGCTCCAAACAGGGGGGGCTAAATTCACCCCTCCACTTT. This sequence encodes CASSKQGGLNSPLHF.

V usage is TRBV10-1 and J usage is TRBJ2-3; possibly TRBD2 for D (7 bases). Germline CDR1 is WNHNN and CDR2 is SYGVQD (reference sequence). The CDR3 is 15 residues long. Trimming removed 2 bases at V and 1 base at J, with 10 bases between. The CDR3 region has the DNA TGCGCCAGCAGTGAGAGGGGGGGCCGCACAGATACGCAGTATTTT. This codes for CASSERGGRTDTQYF.

The chain employs TRBV25-1 and TRBJ1-1; the D gene is possibly TRBD1 (5 bases). Germline CDR1 is MGHDK and CDR2 is SYGVNS. The CDR3 is made up of 15 amino acids. The V end was cut by 4 bases, the J end by 4 bases, with 16 bases between. For the CDR3, the DNA is TGTGCCAGCAGTGTGGGCCCCCAGGGTGGCACTGAAGCTTTCTTT. Translated, it gives CASSVGPQGGTEAFF.

V and J are TRBV6-5 and TRBJ1-6, with 7 bases matching TRBD1. The ends lost 6 bases at V and 7 bases at J; junction bases unmatched: 3. The CDR3 extends over 13 amino acids. CDR1 is MNHEY and CDR2 is SVGAGI in the germline V gene. CDR3 bases: TGTGCCAGCAGCCAGGGGGGAAATTCACCCCTCCACTTT. Translated: CASSQGGNSPLHF.

The rearrangement links TRBV30 to TRBJ2-1; D ambiguous. The V gene's germline CDR1 is GTSNPN and CDR2 SVGIG (reference sequence). Trimming took off 0 bases at V and 7 bases at J, with 10 bases between the two ends. The CDR3 length is 13 residues. CDR3 region: CAWSVGVRNEQFF. CDR3 nucleotides: TGTGCCTGGAGTGTAGGCGTGAGGAATGAGCAGTTCTTC.

This clone appeared once. V gene TRBV18 combines with J gene TRBJ2-3; weak D call: TRBD2 (6 bases). Looked up from germline, CDR1 is KGHSH and CDR2 is LQKENI. V was cut by 3 bases and J by 4 bases, with 14 bases left in between. CDR3 size: 15 residues. The CDR3 protein is CASSPYGPGADTQYF. The DNA for the CDR3 is TGTGCCAGCTCACCCTACGGTCCGGGGGCAGATACGCAGTATTTT. The whole variable domain, filled in from reference TRBV18 and TRBJ2-3, reads NAGVMQNPRHLVRRRGQEARLRCSPMKGHSHVYWYRQLPEEGLKFMVYLQKENIIDESGMPKERFSAEFPKEGPSILRIQQVVRGDSAAYFCASSPYGPGADTQYFGPGTRLTVL.

The rearrangement joins TRBV28 to TRBJ1-3; no reliable D call. CDR3 length: 14 amino acids. Trimming removed 8 bases at V and 2 bases at J, with 13 bases between. Looked up from germline, CDR1 is MDHEN and CDR2 is SYDVKM. CDR3: CASGSKGTGNTIYF. CDR3 bases: TGTGCCAGCGGGAGTAAAGGGACTGGAAACACCATATATTTT.

The chain uses TRBV5-8 and TRBJ2-5; TRBD1 might be the D (5 bases). Trimming shortened V by 4 bases and J by 5 bases, and 21 bases separated the two germline ends. This CDR3 contains 16 residues. The germline CDR1 and CDR2 sequences are SGHTS and YDEGEE. The CDR3 nucleotides read TGTGCCAGCAGCACCAAACTCAAAAAGGGGTGGGAGACCCAGTACTTC. Protein product: CASSTKLKKGWETQYF.

The CDR3 spells CSVTTPRTRVHNEQFF. The CDR3 DNA follows: TGCAGCGTTACCACCCCGAGGACAAGGGTCCACAATGAGCAGTTCTTC. V and J are TRBV29-1 and TRBJ2-1, with D possibly matching TRBD1 (5 bases). The CDR3 is 16 residues long. Germline V gene lookup returns CDR1 SQVTM and CDR2 ANQGSEA. With 5 bases removed from V and 5 bases from J, the gap between germline ends came to 22 bases.

In DNA, the CDR3 is TGTGCCAGCTCCCTAGGACAGGGTCAAGAGACCCAGTACTTC. It codes for CASSLGQGQETQYF. The chain uses TRBV18 and TRBJ2-5, with 8 bases that match TRBD1. V was pared by 6 bases and J by 2 bases, with 5 bases of the junction left unmatched. Germline assignment: CDR1 KGHSH and CDR2 LQKENI. The CDR3 is made up of 14 amino acids.

The rearrangement links TRBV7-9 to TRBJ1-1; TRBD1 matches at 7 bases. The CDR3 is 16 residues long. Germline trimming cut 1 base from V and 4 bases from J; bases unmatched to any gene: 9. Germline CDR1 SEHNR, CDR2 FQNEAQ (reference sequence). CDR3 residues: CASSLDRATGTTEAFF. The DNA for the CDR3 is TGTGCCAGCAGCTTAGATAGGGCGACAGGGACCACTGAAGCTTTCTTT. Together with reference TRBV7-9 and TRBJ1-1, the CDR3 gives the full variable domain: DTGVSQNPRHKITKRGQNVTFRCDPISEHNRLYWYRQTLGQGPEFLTYFQNEAQLEKSRLLSDRFSAERPKGSFSTLEIQRTEQGDSAMYLCASSLDRATGTTEAFFGQGTRLTVV.

The genes are TRBV28 and TRBJ1-1; no reliable D call. Germline loops: CDR1 MDHEN, CDR2 SYDVKM. Trimming took off 0 bases at V and 10 bases at J, with 9 bases between the two ends. This CDR3 region has 12 residues. The CDR3 bases are TGTGCCAGCAGTTTATGGTCCCTGAGAGCTTTCTTT. Amino acids: CASSLWSLRAFF. The full variable domain, with the rest looked up from reference TRBV28 and TRBJ1-1, is DVKVTQSSRYLVKRTGEKVFLECVQDMDHENMFWYRQDPGLGLRLIYFSYDVKMKEKGDIPEGYSVSREKKERFSLILESASTNQTSMYLCASSLWSLRAFFGQGTRLTVV.

The J gene is TRBJ2-1, the V gene TRBV11-2; 9 bases agree with TRBD1. This CDR3 has 19 residues. CDR1 is SGHAT, CDR2 FQNNGV, per germline. The junction had 23 bases not matched to a gene; V was cut back by 5 bases and J by 9 bases. The CDR3 sequence: CASSRRILRDRVSPGEQFF. The CDR3 DNA reads as TGTGCCAGCAGCCGGCGGATCCTCCGGGACAGGGTTTCTCCCGGTGAGCAGTTCTTC.

The V and J genes are TRBV11-1 and TRBJ2-1; 13 positions match TRBD2. The CDR3 loop spans 14 amino acids. Germline V gene sequence: CDR1 SGHAT, CDR2 FQDESV (reference sequence). The junction had 4 bases not matched to a gene; V was cut back by 5 bases and J by 9 bases. This chain's CDR3 is CASSRLAGGAEQFF. DNA for the CDR3: TGTGCCAGCAGCCGACTAGCGGGAGGAGCTGAGCAGTTCTTC.

On this clone itself: At one boundary the junction diverges from the germline segment, which might be a read error. The V and J genes are TRBV6-5 and TRBJ2-1; D is perhaps TRBD1 (6 bases). Per the germline V gene, CDR1 is MNHEY and CDR2 is SVGAGI. The CDR3 loop spans 15 amino acids. The CDR3 DNA reads as TGTGCCAGCAGATACTCGGACAGCTCCCACAATGAGCAGTTCTTC. Its translation: CASRYSDSSHNEQFF.

The chain joins TRBV5-1 to TRBJ2-1, with 9 bases matching TRBD2. CDR3 length: 17 residues. J lost 5 bases, V lost 0 bases, and 9 bases had no gene match. CDR1 is SGHRS and CDR2 is YFSETQ in the germline V gene. In nucleotides, the CDR3 is TGCGCCAGCAGCTTGGATCCGTCGACTAGCGGAAACAATGAGCAGTTCTTC. This encodes CASSLDPSTSGNNEQFF.

The chain has TRBV14 and TRBJ2-3; 8 bases agree with TRBD1. V was pared by 1 base and J by 3 bases, with 6 bases of the junction left unmatched. The CDR3 has 16 amino acids. The germline V gene encodes CDR1 SGHDN and CDR2 FVKESK. The CDR3 region is CASSQGDRSWTDTQYF. CDR3 in DNA: TGTGCCAGCAGCCAAGGGGACAGGTCTTGGACAGATACGCAGTATTTT.

The chain carries TRBV28 and TRBJ1-2; D perhaps matches TRBD1 (5 bases). CDR1 and CDR2 from the germline V gene are MDHEN and SYDVKM. V lost 1 base, J lost 8 bases, and 8 bases lay in between. CDR3 length: 12 amino acids. In DNA form, the CDR3 reads TGTGCCAGCAGTTTATACCAGGGCGGCTACACCTTC. Translation: CASSLYQGGYTF.

The gene calls are TRBV28 and TRBJ2-4; a possible D gene is TRBD2 (6 bases). CDR1 is MDHEN and CDR2 is SYDVKM in the germline V gene. Deletions cut 7 bases from V and 2 bases from J, with 18 bases between. CDR3 length: 16 amino acids. DNA for the CDR3: TGTGCCAGCACGACCCGGGACTCCTCTACCAAAAACATTCAGTACTTC. Translating it yields CASTTRDSSTKNIQYF.

The genes are TRBV3-1 (or the pseudogene TRBV3-2) and TRBJ2-1, with 7 positions matching TRBD2. This CDR3 has 15 amino acids. V lost 4 bases and J lost 4; bases outside the gene matches: 7. The germline V gene encodes CDR1 LGHDT and CDR2 YNNKEL (reference sequence). CDR3 DNA: TGTGCCAGCAGCCCCACGAGCGGGGCTTACAATGAGCAGTTCTTC. Translating gives CASSPTSGAYNEQFF.

The chain carries TRBV6-5 and TRBJ1-1; 7 positions match TRBD1. CDR1 MNHEY and CDR2 SVGAGI come from the germline V gene. Germline trimming cut 0 bases from V and 4 bases from J; bases unmatched to any gene: 5. The CDR3 length is 15 residues. The CDR3 DNA reads as TGTGCCAGCAGTTACTCGGACAGGCTGGGCACTGAAGCTTTCTTT. Translating gives CASSYSDRLGTEAFF.

The chain recombines TRBV4-2 with TRBJ1-3, with D hard to call. Germline loops: CDR1 LGHNA, CDR2 YNFKEQ. V was clipped by 0 bases and J by 3 bases, with 12 bases between them. The CDR3 length is 16 residues. The CDR3 sequence: CASSQDPRSLGNTIYF. The CDR3 DNA reads as TGTGCCAGCAGCCAAGATCCCAGGTCCCTTGGAAACACCATATATTTT.

The chain employs TRBV6-1 and TRBJ1-2; no clear D. V was pared by 1 base and J by 7 bases, with 25 bases between. The CDR3 is 18 amino acids. The germline gives CDR1 MNHNS, CDR2 SASEGT. CDR3 in amino acids: CASSEGLGWYSEKFGYTF. The CDR3 nucleotides read TGTGCCAGCAGTGAAGGTCTGGGCTGGTACAGTGAGAAGTTTGGCTACACCTTC.

The chain carries TRBV6-1 and TRBJ1-6; D possibly corresponds to TRBD1 (5 bases). Trimming took off 4 bases at V and 5 bases at J, with 15 bases between the two ends. Germline lookup yields CDR1 MNHNS and CDR2 SASEGT. This CDR3 comprises 16 residues. CDR3: CASSVGGRGNNSPLHF. The CDR3, as DNA: TGTGCCAGCAGTGTCGGGGGAAGGGGAAATAATTCACCCCTCCACTTT.

This clone has just one count. The CDR3 reads CASSRGTGGDQPQHF. In nucleotides, the CDR3 is TGTGCCAGCAGCCGCGGGACAGGGGGAGATCAGCCCCAGCATTTT. The chain links TRBV3-1 (or the pseudogene TRBV3-2) to TRBJ1-5; 11 bases align to TRBD1. The trim removed 4 bases at V and 5 bases at J, leaving 4 bases unmatched. This CDR3 has 15 amino acids. Germline-derived CDR1 and CDR2 are LGHDT and YNNKEL (reference sequence).

The chain combines TRBV28 with TRBJ2-1; D gene unclear. Trimming took off 6 bases at V and 0 bases at J, with 9 bases between the two ends. The length of the CDR3 is 14 residues. Germline CDR1 reads MDHEN; CDR2 reads SYDVKM. Written as DNA, the CDR3 is TGTGCCAGCAGCATAAGGAGCTCCTACAATGAGCAGTTCTTC. Protein sequence: CASSIRSSYNEQFF.

V is TRBV30 and J is TRBJ2-7; perhaps TRBD1 as D (5 bases). Trimming left V 0 bases short and J 8 bases short, with 11 bases between. This CDR3 spans 12 amino acids. Germline loops: CDR1 GTSNPN, CDR2 SVGIG (reference sequence). CDR3 sequence (DNA): TGTGCCTGGAGTGTAAGTCAGGGTAAGCAGTACTTC. Amino acids: CAWSVSQGKQYF.